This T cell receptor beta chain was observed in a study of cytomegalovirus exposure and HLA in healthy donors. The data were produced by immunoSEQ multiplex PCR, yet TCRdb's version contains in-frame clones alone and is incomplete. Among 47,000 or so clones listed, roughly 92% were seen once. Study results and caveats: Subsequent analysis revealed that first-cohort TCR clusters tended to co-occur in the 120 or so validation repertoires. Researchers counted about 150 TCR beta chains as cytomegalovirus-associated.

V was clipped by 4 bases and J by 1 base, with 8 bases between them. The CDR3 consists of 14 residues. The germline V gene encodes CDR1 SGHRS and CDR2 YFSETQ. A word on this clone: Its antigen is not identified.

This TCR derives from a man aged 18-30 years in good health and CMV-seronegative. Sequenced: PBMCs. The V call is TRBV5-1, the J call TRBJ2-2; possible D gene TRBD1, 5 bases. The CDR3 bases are TGCGCCAGCAGCCGTGACAGGAACACCGGGGAGCTGTTTTTT. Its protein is CASSRDRNTGELFF.